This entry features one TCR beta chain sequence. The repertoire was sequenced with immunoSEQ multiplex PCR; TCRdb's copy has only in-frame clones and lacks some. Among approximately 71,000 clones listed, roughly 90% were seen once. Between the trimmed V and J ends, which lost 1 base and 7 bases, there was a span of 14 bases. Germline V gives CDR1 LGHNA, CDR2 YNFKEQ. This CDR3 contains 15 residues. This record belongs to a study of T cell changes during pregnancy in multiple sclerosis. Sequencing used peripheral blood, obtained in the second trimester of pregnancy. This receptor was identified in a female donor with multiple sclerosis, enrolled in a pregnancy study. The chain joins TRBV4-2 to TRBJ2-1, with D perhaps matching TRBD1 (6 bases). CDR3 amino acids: CASSQARTAINEQFF. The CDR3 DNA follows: TGTGCCAGCAGCCAAGCCAGGACAGCGATTAATGAGCAGTTCTTC.